Below, 5 T cell receptor beta chains from the same sample are listed, as sequenced in a study of Tregs in tolerant kidney transplant recipients. Related graft donors supplied nonmyeloablative bone marrow transplants, and mixed chimerism was transient. TCRdb's copy holds only in-frame clones and misses some; the assay was immunoSEQ multiplex PCR. Found here are tens of thousands of clones, 90% to 95% of them singletons; the top ten hold roughly 15%. Sequences were derived from CD8+ T cells from blood (PBMCs), sampled 24 months after the transplant. Receptors originate from a human patient who received a combined kidney and bone marrow transplant. Some T cells may be the graft donor's.

V and J are TRBV30 and TRBJ2-5; D ambiguous. V was shortened by 2 bases and J by 2 bases, with 6 bases between the two germline ends. Germline V gene lookup returns CDR1 GTSNPN and CDR2 SVGIG (reference sequence). This CDR3 contains 12 residues. As DNA, the CDR3 is TGTGCCTGGAGTTCTCAGCAAGAGACCCAGTACTTC. Translation gives CAWSSQQETQYF.

J is TRBJ2-5 and V is TRBV7-6; 9 bases are a match to TRBD2. The length of the CDR3 is 16 residues. V dropped 0 bases and J dropped 4; count of bases not matched to a gene: 6. Germline V gene sequence: CDR1 SGHVS, CDR2 FNYEAQ. The CDR3 here is CASSLALRGGSETQYF. The CDR3, as DNA: TGTGCCAGCAGCTTAGCCCTGCGGGGGGGCTCAGAGACCCAGTACTTC.

The chain has TRBV7-9 and TRBJ1-1, with D possibly matching TRBD1 (5 bases). V shed 5 bases and J shed 1 base, with 17 bases lying between them. This CDR3 spans 16 amino acids. The V gene's germline CDR1 is SEHNR and CDR2 FQNEAQ (reference sequence). CDR3 protein: CASSPPFGHQNTEAFF. CDR3 nucleotides: TGTGCCAGCAGCCCCCCCTTCGGACACCAGAACACTGAAGCTTTCTTT.

The rearrangement uses TRBV7-2 and TRBJ2-7; D is possibly TRBD2 (5 bases). Per germline, CDR1 SGHTA and CDR2 FQGNSA. CDR3 length: 14 residues. The V gene lost 4 bases and the J gene lost 5 bases, with 15 bases spanning the gap. CDR3 nucleotide sequence: TGTGCCAGCAGCTCGGGAAACTCTATACACGAGCAGTACTTC. The encoded protein is CASSSGNSIHEQYF.

There are a few counts of this clone. The CDR3 loop reads CASSLVSSTDTQYF. The CDR3 nucleotides are TGTGCCAGCAGCTTGGTTAGTAGCACAGATACGCAGTATTTT. The chain uses TRBV5-6 and TRBJ2-3; no clear D. The CDR3 sequence is 14 residues long. The germline V and J ends were trimmed by 0 bases and 0 bases, with 5 bases remaining between them. Looked up from germline, CDR1 is SGHDT and CDR2 is YYEEEE.